The 19 T cell receptor beta chains presented below share a single source sample, sequenced in a study of blood T cell repertoires in COVID-19. Sequenced by immunoSEQ multiplex PCR; TCRdb stores in-frame clones only, minus some. This sample yields over 150,000 clones, of which 80% to 90% are seen a single time; more than 1% belongs to the top ten. Sequenced input: peripheral blood. The receptors were sampled from a man aged 40-49 years with acute or convalescent COVID-19.

The chain combines TRBV9 with TRBJ2-2; TRBD1 might be the D (6 bases). From germline, CDR1 is SGDLS and CDR2 YYNGEE. CDR3 length: 14 residues. V lost 4 bases, J lost 4 bases, and 11 bases lay in between. The CDR3 reads CASSLDRTTGELFF. The CDR3 DNA reads as TGTGCCAGCAGCCTAGACAGGACCACCGGGGAGCTGTTTTTT.

The chain uses TRBV5-6 and TRBJ1-2; no clear D. Germline V gives CDR1 SGHDT, CDR2 YYEEEE. Trimming left V 0 bases short and J 3 bases short, with 9 bases between. The CDR3 sequence is 14 residues long. This chain's CDR3 is CASSLGAEYYGYTF. The CDR3 region has the DNA TGTGCCAGCAGCTTGGGGGCAGAGTACTATGGCTACACCTTC.

The chain has TRBV5-8 and TRBJ2-5; 14 nucleotides line up with TRBD2. This CDR3 spans 16 amino acids. V shed 4 bases and J 5 bases; nucleotides not matched to a gene: 7. From germline, CDR1 is SGHTS and CDR2 YDEGEE. DNA of the CDR3: TGTGCCAGCAGCCAGGGACTAGCGGGGGCATTGGAGACCCAGTACTTC. Translating gives CASSQGLAGALETQYF. Complete variable domain (other parts from reference TRBV5-8 and TRBJ2-5): EAGVTQSPTHLIKTRGQQATLRCSPISGHTSVYWYQQALGLGLQFLLWYDEGEERNRGNFPPRFSGRQFPNYSSELNVNALELEDSALYLCASSQGLAGALETQYFGPGTRLLVL.

The chain carries TRBV20-1 and TRBJ1-1, with D hard to call. V was pared by 3 bases and J by 5 bases, with 7 bases between. There are 11 residues in the CDR3. Germline CDR1 and CDR2: DFQATT and SNEGSKA (reference sequence). The DNA of the CDR3 is TGCAGTGCTAGTAGAGGGACTGAAGCTTTCTTT. Translating it yields CSASRGTEAFF.

The chain is built from TRBV25-1 and TRBJ1-1; D not certain. CDR3 length: 13 amino acids. Germline assignment: CDR1 MGHDK and CDR2 SYGVNS. V was trimmed by 5 bases and J by 3 bases, leaving 10 bases between them. CDR3 nucleotide sequence: TGTGCCAGCAGTCGCGGGGATCACACTGAAGCTTTCTTT. The encoded protein is CASSRGDHTEAFF.

The V call is TRBV12-5, the J call TRBJ1-3; TRBD1 aligns across 10 bases. CDR1 LGHNT and CDR2 FRNRAP come from the germline V gene. CDR3 length: 13 amino acids. Trimming removed 5 bases from V and 7 bases from J; junction bases left unmatched: 2. CDR3 protein: CASGRTGGNTIYF. The CDR3 DNA sequence: TGTGCTAGTGGTCGGACAGGGGGTAACACCATATATTTT.

As regards this clone: The sample has other DNA sequences that encode this CDR3 too. The chain employs TRBV6-1 and TRBJ2-5, with D hard to call. The CDR3 sequence is 10 residues long. From germline, CDR1 is MNHNS and CDR2 SASEGT. V was shortened by 1 base and J by 10 bases, with 4 bases between the two germline ends. This CDR3 is CASSEVYQYF. The DNA of the CDR3 is TGTGCCAGCAGTGAAGTCTACCAGTACTTC.

CDR3 nucleotides: TGCGCCAGCACGCGGGGGTTAACCGGGGAGCTGTTTTTT. Protein product: CASTRGLTGELFF. V and J are TRBV5-1 and TRBJ2-2; TRBD2 agrees at 7 bases. The CDR3 runs 13 residues. The germline CDR1 and CDR2 sequences are SGHRS and YFSETQ. With V trimmed by 6 bases and J by 5 bases, 4 bases remained unmatched.

The V and J genes are TRBV7-9 and TRBJ2-2; TRBD1 aligns across 8 bases. The germline V gene encodes CDR1 SEHNR and CDR2 FQNEAQ (reference sequence). There are 16 residues in the CDR3. The trim removed 5 bases at V and 5 bases at J, leaving 10 bases unmatched. The CDR3 DNA reads TGTGCCAGCAGCCCTCCAGGGGGCCTAGGGACCGGGGAGCTGTTTTTT. Protein product: CASSPPGGLGTGELFF.

The chain has TRBV5-1 and TRBJ1-2; D is uncertain. CDR1 and CDR2 (germline): SGHRS, YFSETQ. V was cut by 0 bases and J by 1 base, with 10 bases left in between. The length of the CDR3 is 15 residues. The CDR3: CASSLGGFGNYGYTF. CDR3 nucleotides: TGCGCCAGCAGCTTGGGCGGGTTTGGTAACTATGGCTACACCTTC.

This chain connects TRBV30 to TRBJ1-2; 12 positions agree with TRBD1. This CDR3 is 16 amino acids long. The trim removed 5 bases at V and 2 bases at J, leaving 9 bases unmatched. Germline CDR1 GTSNPN, CDR2 SVGIG (reference sequence). This chain's CDR3 is CAWGLRDRGRNYGYTF. The CDR3 DNA sequence: TGTGCCTGGGGACTTCGGGACAGGGGGCGGAACTATGGCTACACCTTC.

This rearrangement joins TRBV7-2 to TRBJ1-4; TRBD1 matches 10 bases. V trimming: 8 bases; J trimming: 8 bases; junction bases outside the gene matches: 8. The CDR3 contains 14 residues. Per the germline V gene, CDR1 is SGHTA and CDR2 is FQGNSA. CDR3: CASGRTGGKEKLFF. The CDR3 DNA follows: TGTGCCAGCGGAAGGACAGGGGGTAAAGAAAAACTGTTTTTT.

Comment on this clone: One end of the junction varies from germline; a read error may be responsible. The chain recombines TRBV7-7 with TRBJ2-1; the D gene is possibly TRBD2 (5 bases). The CDR3 consists of 18 residues. Germline lookup yields CDR1 SSHAT and CDR2 FNYEAQ (reference sequence). The CDR3 spells CASSPRASKASFSNEQFF. CDR3 bases: TGTGCTAGCAGCCCTAGGGCTAGCAAAGCTTCGTTCTCGAATGAGCAGTTCTTC.

This clone was counted a single time. V gene TRBV6-5 combines with J gene TRBJ1-3; possibly TRBD1 for D (5 bases). This CDR3 has 16 residues. Germline CDR1 reads MNHEY; CDR2 reads SVGAGI. The ends were cut back, 0 bases at V and 0 bases at J, with 9 bases in the middle. CDR3 in DNA: TGTGCCAGCAGTTACTCAGGGGCCACCTCTGGAAACACCATATATTTT. It is translated as CASSYSGATSGNTIYF.

This rearrangement joins TRBV5-1 to TRBJ2-5; TRBD2 aligns across 10 bases. The CDR3 has 18 amino acids. Per germline, CDR1 SGHRS and CDR2 YFSETQ. The J segment lost 4 bases and the V segment lost 2 bases, leaving 14 bases of the junction unmatched. Here the CDR3 DNA reads TGCGCCAGCAGCTTTCGGGGACTAGCGATTTCGGGCGGAGAGACCCAGTACTTC. Amino acids: CASSFRGLAISGGETQYF.

This chain uses TRBV3-1 (or the pseudogene TRBV3-2) with TRBJ1-2; tentatively, D is TRBD1 (6 bases). Trimming stripped 0 bases from V and 7 bases from J, with 6 bases between. Germline CDR1 is LGHDT and CDR2 is YNNKEL (reference sequence). The CDR3 is 12 residues long. This CDR3 is CASSQEGGGYTF. CDR3 nucleotide sequence: TGTGCCAGCAGCCAAGAAGGGGGTGGCTACACCTTC.

This clone appeared a single time. The chain has TRBV5-1 and TRBJ1-3; possible D gene TRBD1, 6 bases. V was trimmed by 4 bases and J by 0 bases, leaving 14 bases between them. The CDR3 runs to 16 residues. Germline CDR1 reads SGHRS; CDR2 reads YFSETQ. CDR3 sequence: CASSSRGQSSGNTIYF. The CDR3 nucleotides read TGCGCCAGCAGCAGCAGAGGACAGAGCTCTGGAAACACCATATATTTT.

This chain uses TRBV5-6 with TRBJ1-4; a weak D match, TRBD1 (6 bases). Looked up from germline, CDR1 is SGHDT and CDR2 is YYEEEE. This CDR3 region has 15 residues. V lost 2 bases and J lost 8, with 16 bases in between. The CDR3 DNA sequence: TGTGCCAGCAGCTTAACAGGGCCCGCGGAGGAAAAACTGTTTTTT. This gives the protein CASSLTGPAEEKLFF. The entire variable domain, with the rest obtained from reference TRBV5-6 and TRBJ1-4, is as follows: DAGVTQSPTHLIKTRGQQVTLRCSPKSGHDTVSWYQQALGQGPQFIFQYYEEEERQRGNFPDRFSGHQFPNYSSELNVNALLLGDSALYLCASSLTGPAEEKLFFGSGTQLSVL.

This chain links TRBV5-5 with TRBJ2-7, with D perhaps TRBD1 (5 bases). V was shortened by 2 bases and J by 3 bases, with 15 bases between the two germline ends. Germline CDR1 and CDR2: SGHKS and YYEKEE (reference sequence). The CDR3 consists of 15 residues. CDR3 residues: CASSFFFGQGYEQYF. DNA of the CDR3: TGTGCCAGCAGCTTCTTCTTCGGTCAGGGCTACGAGCAGTACTTC.